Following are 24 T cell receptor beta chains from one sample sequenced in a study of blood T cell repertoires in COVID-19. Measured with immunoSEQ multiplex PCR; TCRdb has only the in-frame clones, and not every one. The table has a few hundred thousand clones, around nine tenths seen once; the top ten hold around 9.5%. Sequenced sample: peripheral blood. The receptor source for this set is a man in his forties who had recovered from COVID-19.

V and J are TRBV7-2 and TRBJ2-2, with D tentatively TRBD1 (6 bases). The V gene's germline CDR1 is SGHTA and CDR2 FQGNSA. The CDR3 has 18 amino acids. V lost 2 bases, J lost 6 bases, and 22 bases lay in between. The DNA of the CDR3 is TGTGCCAGCAGCTTAAGGACGGGTGGGGGCCCCCCGGCCGGGGAGCTGTTTTTT. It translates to CASSLRTGGGPPAGELFF. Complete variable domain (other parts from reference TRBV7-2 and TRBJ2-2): GAGVSQSPSNKVTEKGKDVELRCDPISGHTALYWYRQSLGQGLEFLIYFQGNSAPDKSGLPSDRFSAERTGGSVSTLTIQRTQQEDSAVYLCASSLRTGGGPPAGELFFGEGSRLTVL.

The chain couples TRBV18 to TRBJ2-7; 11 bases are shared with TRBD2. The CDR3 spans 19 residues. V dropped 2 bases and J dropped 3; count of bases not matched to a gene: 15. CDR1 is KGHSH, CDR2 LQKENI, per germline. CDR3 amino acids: CASSPSVISGRGGDYEQYF. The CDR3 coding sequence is TGTGCCAGCTCACCATCGGTTATTAGCGGGAGGGGAGGAGACTACGAGCAGTACTTC.

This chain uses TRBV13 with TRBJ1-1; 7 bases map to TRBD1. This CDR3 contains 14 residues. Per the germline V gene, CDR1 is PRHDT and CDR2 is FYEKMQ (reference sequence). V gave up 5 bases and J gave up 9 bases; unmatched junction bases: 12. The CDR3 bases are TGTGCCAGCAGCCCCACCGGACAGGTCCGAAAAGCTTTCTTT. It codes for CASSPTGQVRKAFF.

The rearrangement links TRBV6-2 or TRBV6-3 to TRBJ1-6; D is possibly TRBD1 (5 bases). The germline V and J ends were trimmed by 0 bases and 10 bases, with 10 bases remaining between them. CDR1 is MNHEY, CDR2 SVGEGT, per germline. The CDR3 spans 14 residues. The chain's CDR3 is CASSYSSKGSPLHF. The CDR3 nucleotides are TGTGCCAGCAGTTACTCGTCCAAGGGGTCACCCCTCCACTTT.

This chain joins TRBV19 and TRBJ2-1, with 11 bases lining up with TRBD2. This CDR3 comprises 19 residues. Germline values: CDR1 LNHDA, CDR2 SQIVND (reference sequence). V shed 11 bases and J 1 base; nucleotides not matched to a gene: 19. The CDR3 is CAAQRAVNSGRGSYNEQFF. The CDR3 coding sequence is TGTGCCGCCCAACGGGCAGTAAATAGCGGGAGGGGGTCCTACAATGAGCAGTTCTTC.

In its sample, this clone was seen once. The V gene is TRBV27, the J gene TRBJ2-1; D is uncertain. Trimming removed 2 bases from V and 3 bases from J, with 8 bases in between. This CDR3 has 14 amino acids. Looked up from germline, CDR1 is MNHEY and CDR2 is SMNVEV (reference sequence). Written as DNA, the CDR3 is TGTGCCAGCAGTTTACTTCCCCTCTACAATGAGCAGTTCTTC. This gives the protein CASSLLPLYNEQFF.

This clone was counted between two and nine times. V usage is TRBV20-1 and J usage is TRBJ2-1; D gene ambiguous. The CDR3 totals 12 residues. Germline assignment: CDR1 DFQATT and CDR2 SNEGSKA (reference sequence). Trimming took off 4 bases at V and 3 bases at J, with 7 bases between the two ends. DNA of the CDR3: TGCAGTGCTACTGAGCGCTACAATGAGCAGTTCTTC. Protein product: CSATERYNEQFF.

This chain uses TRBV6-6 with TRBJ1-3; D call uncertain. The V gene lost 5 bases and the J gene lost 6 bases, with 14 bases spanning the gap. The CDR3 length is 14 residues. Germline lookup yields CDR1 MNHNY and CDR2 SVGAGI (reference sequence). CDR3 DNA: TGTGCCAGCAGTCCCCGGAGTGGCGCAAACACCATATATTTT. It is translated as CASSPRSGANTIYF.

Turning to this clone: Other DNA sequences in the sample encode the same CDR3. In DNA, the CDR3 is TGTGCCAGCAGCCTGGGACCCGGACTGGCGTACGAGCAGTACTTC. It specifies CASSLGPGLAYEQYF. The genes are TRBV5-4 and TRBJ2-7; the D call may be TRBD1 or TRBD2 (5 bases each). Germline-derived CDR1 and CDR2 are SGHNT and YYREEE (reference sequence). The CDR3 is 15 residues long. V lost 4 bases to trimming and J lost 4 bases, with 18 bases between them.

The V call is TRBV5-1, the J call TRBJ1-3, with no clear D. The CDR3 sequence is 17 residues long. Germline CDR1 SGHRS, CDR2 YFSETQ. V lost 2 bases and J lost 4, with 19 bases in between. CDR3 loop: CASSFQTGSQSGNTIYF. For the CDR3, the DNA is TGCGCCAGCAGCTTTCAGACGGGGAGCCAGTCCGGAAACACCATATATTTT.

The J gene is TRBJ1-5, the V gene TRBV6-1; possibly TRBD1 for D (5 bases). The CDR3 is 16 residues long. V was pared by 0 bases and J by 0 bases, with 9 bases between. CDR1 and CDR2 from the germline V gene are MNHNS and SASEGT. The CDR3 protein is CASSEAAGISNQPQHF. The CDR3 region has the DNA TGTGCCAGCAGTGAAGCAGCAGGGATTAGCAATCAGCCCCAGCATTTT.

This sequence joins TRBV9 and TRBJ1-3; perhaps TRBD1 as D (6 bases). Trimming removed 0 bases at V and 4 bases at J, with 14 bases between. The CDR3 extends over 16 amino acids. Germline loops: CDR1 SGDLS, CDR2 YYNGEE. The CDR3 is CASSVELQGAGNTIYF. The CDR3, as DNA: TGTGCCAGCAGCGTAGAGCTACAGGGTGCGGGAAACACCATATATTTT.

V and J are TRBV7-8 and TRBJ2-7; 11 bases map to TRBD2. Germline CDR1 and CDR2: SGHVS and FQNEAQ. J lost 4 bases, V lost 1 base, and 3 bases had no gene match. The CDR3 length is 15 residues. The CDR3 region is CASSLGLAGLYEQYF. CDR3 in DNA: TGTGCCAGCAGCTTAGGACTAGCGGGATTGTACGAGCAGTACTTC. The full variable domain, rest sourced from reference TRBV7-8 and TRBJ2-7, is GAGVSQSPRYKVAKRGQDVALRCDPISGHVSLFWYQQALGQGPEFLTYFQNEAQLDKSGLPSDRFFAERPEGSVSTLKIQRTQQEDSAVYLCASSLGLAGLYEQYFGPGTRLTVT.

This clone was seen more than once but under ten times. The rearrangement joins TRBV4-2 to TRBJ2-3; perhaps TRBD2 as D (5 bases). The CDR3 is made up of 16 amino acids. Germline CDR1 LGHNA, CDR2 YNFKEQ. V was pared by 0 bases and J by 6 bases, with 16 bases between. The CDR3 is CASSQESSPRVDTQYF. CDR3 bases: TGTGCCAGCAGCCAAGAGTCTAGCCCTAGAGTGGATACGCAGTATTTT.

The CDR3, as DNA: TGTGCCAGCACCTACACGAACAGGCCCGAAAAACTGTTTTTT. It codes for CASTYTNRPEKLFF. The chain links TRBV7-2 to TRBJ1-4, with a weak D call TRBD1 (5 bases). The CDR3 extends over 14 amino acids. V was shortened by 7 bases and J by 8 bases, with 17 bases between the two germline ends. Germline CDR1 is SGHTA and CDR2 is FQGNSA.

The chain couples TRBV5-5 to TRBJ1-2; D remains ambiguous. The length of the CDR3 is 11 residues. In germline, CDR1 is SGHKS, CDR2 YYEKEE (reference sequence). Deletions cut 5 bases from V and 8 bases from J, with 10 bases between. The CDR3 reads CASSRGLGYTF. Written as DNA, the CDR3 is TGTGCCAGCAGTCGCGGCCTAGGCTACACCTTC.

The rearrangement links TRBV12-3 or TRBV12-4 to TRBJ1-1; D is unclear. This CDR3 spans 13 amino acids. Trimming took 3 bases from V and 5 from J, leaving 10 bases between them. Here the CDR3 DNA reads TGTGCCAGCAGTTTCAATTCAGGTACTGAAGCTTTCTTT. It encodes CASSFNSGTEAFF.

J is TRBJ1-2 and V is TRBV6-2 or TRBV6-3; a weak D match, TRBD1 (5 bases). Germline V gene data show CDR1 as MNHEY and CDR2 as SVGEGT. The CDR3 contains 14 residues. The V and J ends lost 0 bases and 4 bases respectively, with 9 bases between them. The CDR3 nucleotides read TGTGCCAGCAGTTACTCGGGGCAGCCCTATGGCTACACCTTC. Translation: CASSYSGQPYGYTF.

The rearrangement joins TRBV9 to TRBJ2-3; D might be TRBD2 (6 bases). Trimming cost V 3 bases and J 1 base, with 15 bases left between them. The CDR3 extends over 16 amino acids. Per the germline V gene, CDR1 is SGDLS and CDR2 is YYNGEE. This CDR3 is CASSGRAIFGTDTQYF. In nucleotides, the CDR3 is TGTGCCAGCAGCGGGAGGGCCATATTTGGCACAGATACGCAGTATTTT. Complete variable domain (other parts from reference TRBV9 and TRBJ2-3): DSGVTQTPKHLITATGQRVTLRCSPRSGDLSVYWYQQSLDQGLQFLIQYYNGEERAKGNILERFSAQQFPDLHSELNLSSLELGDSALYFCASSGRAIFGTDTQYFGPGTRLTVL.

CDR3 bases: TGTGCCAGCAGCGTTGATTCGACAGGCGCTAACTATGGCTACACCTTC. This codes for CASSVDSTGANYGYTF. This chain uses TRBV9 with TRBJ1-2; tentatively, D is TRBD1 (6 bases). V lost 2 bases and J lost 0, with 14 bases in between. The CDR3 totals 16 residues. In germline, CDR1 is SGDLS, CDR2 YYNGEE.

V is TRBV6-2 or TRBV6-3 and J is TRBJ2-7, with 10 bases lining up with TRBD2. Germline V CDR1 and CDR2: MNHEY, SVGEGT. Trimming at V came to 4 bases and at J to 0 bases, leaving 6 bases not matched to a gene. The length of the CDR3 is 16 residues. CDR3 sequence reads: CASSSIAGGGSYEQYF. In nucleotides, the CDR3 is TGTGCCAGCAGTTCAATAGCGGGGGGCGGCTCCTACGAGCAGTACTTC.

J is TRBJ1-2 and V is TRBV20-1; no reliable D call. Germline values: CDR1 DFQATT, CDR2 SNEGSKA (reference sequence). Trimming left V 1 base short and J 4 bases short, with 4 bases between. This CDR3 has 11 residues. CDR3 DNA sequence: TGCAGTGCTAGAGGGCCCTATGGCTACACCTTC. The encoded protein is CSARGPYGYTF.

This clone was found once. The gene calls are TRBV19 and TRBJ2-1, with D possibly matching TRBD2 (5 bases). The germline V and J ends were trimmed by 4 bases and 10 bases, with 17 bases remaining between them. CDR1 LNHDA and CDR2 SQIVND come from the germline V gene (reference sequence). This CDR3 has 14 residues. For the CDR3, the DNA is TGTGCCAGTAGTAGCGGGCAGGAAGTCTCGGAGCAGTTCTTC. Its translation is CASSSGQEVSEQFF.

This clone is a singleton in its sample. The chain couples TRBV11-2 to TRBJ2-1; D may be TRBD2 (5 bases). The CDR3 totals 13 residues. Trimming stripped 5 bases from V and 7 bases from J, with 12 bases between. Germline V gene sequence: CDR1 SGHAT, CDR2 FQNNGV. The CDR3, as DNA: TGTGCCAGCAGCGAGAATCCGGGAAATGAGCAGTTCTTC. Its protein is CASSENPGNEQFF.